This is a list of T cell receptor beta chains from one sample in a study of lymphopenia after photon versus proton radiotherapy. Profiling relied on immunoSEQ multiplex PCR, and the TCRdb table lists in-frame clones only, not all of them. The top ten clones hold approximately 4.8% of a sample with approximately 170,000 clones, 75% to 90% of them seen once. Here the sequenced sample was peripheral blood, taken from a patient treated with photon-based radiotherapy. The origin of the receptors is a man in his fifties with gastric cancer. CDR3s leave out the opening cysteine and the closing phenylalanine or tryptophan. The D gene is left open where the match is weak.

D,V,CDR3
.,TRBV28,ASSPRAISTDTQY
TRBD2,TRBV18,ASSPRQTSGRLTDTQY
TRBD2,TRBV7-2,ASSLGLAGSYVGNEQF
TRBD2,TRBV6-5,ASSYPGLDAQY
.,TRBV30,AWDPKGGETQY
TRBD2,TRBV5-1,ASSPVTSGVREQY
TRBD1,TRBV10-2,ATGTGESADTQY
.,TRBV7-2,ASSPSRELF
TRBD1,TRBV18,ASSPGQGPYEQY
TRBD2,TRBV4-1,ASSQSTGTSSNEQF
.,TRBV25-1,ASSGVGGGVWDTQY
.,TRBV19,ASSTHKAGYGYT
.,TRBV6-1,ASSDRTETQY
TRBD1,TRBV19,ASSITSRQGAYEQY
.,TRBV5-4,ASTDDRQETQY
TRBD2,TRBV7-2,ASSPGLAVQETQY
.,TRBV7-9,ASSSRGHLIYEQY